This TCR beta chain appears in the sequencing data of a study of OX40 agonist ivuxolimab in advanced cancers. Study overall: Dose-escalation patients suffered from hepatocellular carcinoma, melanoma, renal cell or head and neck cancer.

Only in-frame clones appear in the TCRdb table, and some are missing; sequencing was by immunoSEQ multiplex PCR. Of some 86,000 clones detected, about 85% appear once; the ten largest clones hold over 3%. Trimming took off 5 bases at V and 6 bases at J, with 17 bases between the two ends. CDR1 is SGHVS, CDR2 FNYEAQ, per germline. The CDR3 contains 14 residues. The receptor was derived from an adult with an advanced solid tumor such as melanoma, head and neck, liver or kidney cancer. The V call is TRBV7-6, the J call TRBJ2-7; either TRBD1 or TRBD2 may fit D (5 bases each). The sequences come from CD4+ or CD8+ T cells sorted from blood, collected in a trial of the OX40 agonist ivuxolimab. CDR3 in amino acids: CASSQLPGALEQYF. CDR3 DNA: TGTGCCAGCAGCCAGTTACCCGGGGCCCTCGAGCAGTACTTC.